This entry lists 7 T cell receptor beta chains sequenced from one sample in a study of shared clonotypes between healthy human individuals. TCRdb's table, derived via immunoSEQ multiplex PCR, lists solely in-frame clones and lacks some. The sample shows roughly 2.5 million clones, approximately 90% of them seen only once. The source material was naive CD4+ T cells sorted from blood. Specified subset: CD45RA+ positively selected. The receptors come from a man aged 18 to 30 in good health.

The genes are TRBV27 and TRBJ2-7, with D unresolved. The CDR3 extends over 14 amino acids. Germline CDR1 and CDR2: MNHEY and SMNVEV (reference sequence). V lost 3 bases to trimming and J lost 0 bases, with 9 bases between them. The CDR3 spells CASSLSGNSYEQYF. CDR3 in DNA: TGTGCCAGCAGTTTGTCCGGTAACTCCTACGAGCAGTACTTC.

The gene calls are TRBV6-5 and TRBJ1-1; D ambiguous. The CDR3 totals 14 residues. V lost 2 bases to trimming and J lost 5 bases, with 12 bases between them. Germline-derived CDR1 and CDR2 are MNHEY and SVGAGI. CDR3 amino acids: CASSYAGTVTEAFF. Written as DNA, the CDR3 is TGTGCCAGCAGTTACGCGGGAACGGTGACTGAAGCTTTCTTT.

The V call is TRBV7-6, the J call TRBJ2-7; 7 nucleotides agree with TRBD2. Germline V gene sequence: CDR1 SGHVS, CDR2 FNYEAQ. The CDR3 totals 13 residues. With V trimmed by 5 bases and J by 6 bases, 7 bases remained unmatched. CDR3 residues: CASSRDYDSEQYF. CDR3 bases: TGTGCCAGCAGCCGGGACTATGACTCCGAGCAGTACTTC.

This sequence joins TRBV18 and TRBJ2-1; D is uncertain. Germline V gene data show CDR1 as KGHSH and CDR2 as LQKENI. The CDR3 length is 13 residues. V lost 3 bases to trimming and J lost 10 bases, with 13 bases between them. The CDR3 coding sequence is TGTGCCAGCTCACCTGGCAGCGTCCAGGAGCAGTTCTTC. Translated, it gives CASSPGSVQEQFF.

J is TRBJ1-2 and V is TRBV5-4; D is perhaps TRBD1 (6 bases). The CDR3 has 15 amino acids. Trimming removed 0 bases from V and 8 bases from J, with 17 bases in between. CDR1 and CDR2 from the germline V gene are SGHNT and YYREEE (reference sequence). The CDR3 sequence is CASSLGGIGGGGYTF. CDR3 coding DNA: TGTGCCAGCAGCTTGGGCGGTATAGGGGGAGGCGGCTACACCTTC. Looking up the rest from reference TRBV5-4 and TRBJ1-2 gives the full variable domain: ETGVTQSPTHLIKTRGQQVTLRCSSQSGHNTVSWYQQALGQGPQFIFQYYREEENGRGNFPPRFSGLQFPNYSSELNVNALELDDSALYLCASSLGGIGGGGYTFGSGTRLTVV.

The chain carries TRBV10-3 and TRBJ2-2; D is possibly TRBD1 (6 bases). This CDR3 is 15 amino acids long. The germline CDR1 and CDR2 sequences are ENHRY and SYGVKD. Trimming took 4 bases from V and 6 from J, leaving 15 bases between them. The CDR3, as DNA: TGTGCCATCAGTGTTGACAGGCCAAAGGCCGGGGAGCTGTTTTTT. Translating it yields CAISVDRPKAGELFF.

The chain links TRBV7-2 to TRBJ2-7; TRBD1 aligns across 11 bases. Germline loops: CDR1 SGHTA, CDR2 FQGNSA. Unmatched junction bases numbered 8, after V lost 5 bases and J lost 2 bases. CDR3 length: 16 residues. CDR3 in DNA: TGTGCCAGCAGCCCAGAGGGACAGGGGGTGACCTACGAGCAGTACTTC. Its protein product is CASSPEGQGVTYEQYF.